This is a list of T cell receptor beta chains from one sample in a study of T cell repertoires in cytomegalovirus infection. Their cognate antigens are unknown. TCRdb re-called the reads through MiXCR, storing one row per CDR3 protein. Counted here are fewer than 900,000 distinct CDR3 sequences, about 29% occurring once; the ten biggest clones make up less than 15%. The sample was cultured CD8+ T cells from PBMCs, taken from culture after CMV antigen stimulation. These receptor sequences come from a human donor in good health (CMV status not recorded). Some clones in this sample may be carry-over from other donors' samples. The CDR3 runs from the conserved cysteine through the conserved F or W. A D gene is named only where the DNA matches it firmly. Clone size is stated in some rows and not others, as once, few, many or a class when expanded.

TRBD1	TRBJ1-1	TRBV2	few	TGTGCCAGCAGTGACCTGGACAGGCCCCCCATGAACACTGAAGCTTTCTTT	CASSDLDRPPMNTEAFF
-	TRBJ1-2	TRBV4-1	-	TGCGCCAGCAGCCAAGAGGTTGCGTCGCCCGCTCATGGCTACACCTTC	CASSQEVASPAHGYTF
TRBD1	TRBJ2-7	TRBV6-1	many	TGTGCCAGCAGCATGACAGGGGGCAAGGACGAGCAGTACTTC	CASSMTGGKDEQYF
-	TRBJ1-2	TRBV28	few	TGTGCCAGCAGTTTATGGGACAACCGGAGGTATGGCTACACCTTC	CASSLWDNRRYGYTF
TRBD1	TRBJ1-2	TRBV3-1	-	TGTGCCAGCTTCCGGGCGGGACAGGGGGCAGGTGGCTACACCTTC	CASFRAGQGAGGYTF
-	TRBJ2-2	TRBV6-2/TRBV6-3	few	TGTGCCAGCAGTTACGGTCAGGACCTCAACACCGGGGAGCTGTTTTTT	CASSYGQDLNTGELFF
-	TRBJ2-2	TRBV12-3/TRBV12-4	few	TGTGCCAGCAGTTTAGGGGCCGGGACTTCGAACACCGGGGAGCTGTTTTTT	CASSLGAGTSNTGELFF
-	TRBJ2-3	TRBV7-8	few	TGTGCCAGCAGCTTAGTGCAGTCCACAGATACGCAGTATTTT	CASSLVQSTDTQYF
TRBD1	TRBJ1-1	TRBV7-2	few	TGTGCCAGCAGCTTAGGGTTCGACAGGGCCAGTGAAGCTTTCTTT	CASSLGFDRASEAFF
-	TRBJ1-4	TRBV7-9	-	TGTGCCAGCAGCGGCAGCAAGGCCACTAATGAAAAACTGTTTTTT	CASSGSKATNEKLFF
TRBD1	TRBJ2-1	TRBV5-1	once	TGCGCCAGCAGCACCCCCTCGGACAGGGCATCCTACAATGAGCAGTTCTTC	CASSTPSDRASYNEQFF
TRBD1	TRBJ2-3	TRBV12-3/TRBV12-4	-	TGTGCCAGCGACAGGGGTAATACGCAGTATTTT	CASDRGNTQYF
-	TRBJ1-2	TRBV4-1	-	TGCGCCAGCAGTCAAGATAGGCAGGAGATATATGGCTACACCTTC	CASSQDRQEIYGYTF
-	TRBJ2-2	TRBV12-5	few	TGTGCTAGTGGTTTCCAGACAGAGCGCGGGACCGGGGAGCTGTTTTTT	CASGFQTERGTGELFF
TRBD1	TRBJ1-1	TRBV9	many	TGTGCCAGCAGCGTAGAGGCTAACAGGGGTAACACTGAAGCTTTCTTT	CASSVEANRGNTEAFF
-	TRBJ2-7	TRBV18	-	TGTGCCAGCTCACCTTCGACCGTGGAGAGGGCTTACGAGCAGTACTTC	CASSPSTVERAYEQYF
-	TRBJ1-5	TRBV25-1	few	TGTGCCAGCAGTGTGAGTAGCAATCAGCCCCAGCATTTT	CASSVSSNQPQHF
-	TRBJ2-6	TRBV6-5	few	TGTGCCAGCAGTTACTCGGGTGGGGCCAACGTCCTGACTTTC	CASSYSGGANVLTF
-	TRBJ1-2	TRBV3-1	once	TGTGCCAGCAGCCCCGGGTTGAGCCTCTATGGCTACACCTTC	CASSPGLSLYGYTF
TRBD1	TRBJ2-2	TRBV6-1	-	TGTGCCAGCTCGGACAGGGAAAAGGCCGGGGAGCTGTTTTTT	CASSDREKAGELFF
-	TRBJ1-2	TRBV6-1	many	TGTGCCAGCAGTGAAGCGTCGCGGTATGGCTACACCTTC	CASSEASRYGYTF
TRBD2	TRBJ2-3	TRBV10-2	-	TGCGCCAGCAGTGAAGAAGGGGCGGGGGTGGATACGCAGTATTTT	CASSEEGAGVDTQYF
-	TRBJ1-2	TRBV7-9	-	TGTGCCAGCAGCTCCCCCCGAGTTCAAACGTCGTATGGCTACACCTTC	CASSSPRVQTSYGYTF
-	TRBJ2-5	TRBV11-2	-	TGTGCCAGCAGCTTAGATCGCTTGGGGGATGTACAGCGGTACTTC	CASSLDRLGDVQRYF
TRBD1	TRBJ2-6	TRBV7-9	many	TGTGCCAGCAGCCCTGTCGCCGGGACAGGGGGCATTTTGAGTTCTGGGGCCAACGTCCTGACTTTC	CASSPVAGTGGILSSGANVLTF
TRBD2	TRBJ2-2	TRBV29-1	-	TGCAGCGTTGCTGCGGGGGGGAACACCGGGGAGCTGTTTTTT	CSVAAGGNTGELFF
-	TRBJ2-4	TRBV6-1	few	TGTGCCAGCAGTTTTACGAGGGGTTCTCAAAACATTCAGTACTTC	CASSFTRGSQNIQYF
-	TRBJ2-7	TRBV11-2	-	TGTGCCAGCAGCTTAGGGATCCACGAGCAGTACTTC	CASSLGIHEQYF
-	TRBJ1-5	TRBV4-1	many	TGCGCCAGCAGCCAAGAGATAACGGCGGTTTCAGGTCAGCCCCAGCATTTT	CASSQEITAVSGQPQHF
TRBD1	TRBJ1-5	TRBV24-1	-	TGTGCCACCAGTGATCAAAGCGACAGGGGGCGGGGGCAGCCCCAGCATTTT	CATSDQSDRGRGQPQHF
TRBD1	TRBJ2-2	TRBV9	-	TGTGCCAGCAGCGTGAGAGGAGGGACAGGGTTCACCGGGGAGCTGTTTTTT	CASSVRGGTGFTGELFF
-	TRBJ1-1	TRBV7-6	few	TGTGCCAGCAGCTTAGTTGAGTTCGACGGGGAAGCTTTCTTT	CASSLVEFDGEAFF
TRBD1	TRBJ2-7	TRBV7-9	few	TGTGCCAGCATCCCGACAGGGGGCCTCTACGAGCAGTACTTC	CASIPTGGLYEQYF
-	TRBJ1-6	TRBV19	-	TGTGCCAGTAAAATCGGGGGGAGCTCCTATAATTCATCCCTCCACTTT	CASKIGGSSYNSSLHF
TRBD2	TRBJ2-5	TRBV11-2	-	TGTGCCAGCAGCTTAGACAGACTAGCGGGGGTCTACCAAGAGACCCAGTACTTC	CASSLDRLAGVYQETQYF
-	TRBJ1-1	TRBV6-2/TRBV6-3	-	TGTGCCAGCAGTTCCTTAGTTCTTGAAGCTTTCTTT	CASSSLVLEAFF
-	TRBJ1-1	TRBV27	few	TGTGCCAGCTCTCCCCTGGGAAAGAACACTGAAGCTTTCTTT	CASSPLGKNTEAFF
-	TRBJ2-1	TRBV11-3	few	TGTGCCAGCAGCCGCCGGGACTCCCACTACAATGAGCAGTTCTTC	CASSRRDSHYNEQFF
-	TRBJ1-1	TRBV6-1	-	TGTGCCAGCAGTGAACATTGGGGTTCGGACACTGAAGCTTTCTTT	CASSEHWGSDTEAFF
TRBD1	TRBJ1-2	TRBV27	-	TGTGCCAGCAGTTATGGGACAGCGGGCGGCTACACCTTC	CASSYGTAGGYTF
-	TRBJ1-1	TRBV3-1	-	TGTGCCAGCAGCCAAGGATTTGGGAACACTGAAGCTTTCTTT	CASSQGFGNTEAFF
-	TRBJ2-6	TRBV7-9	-	TGTGCCAGCAGCTTTCCGACAGGGGCCAACGTCCTGACTTTC	CASSFPTGANVLTF
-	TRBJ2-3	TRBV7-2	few	TGTGCCAGCAGCTTCGTGACAACTAGCACAGATACGCAGTATTTT	CASSFVTTSTDTQYF
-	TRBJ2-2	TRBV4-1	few	TGCGCCAGCAGCCACGCAGGGGTGAACACCGGGGAGCTGTTTTTT	CASSHAGVNTGELFF
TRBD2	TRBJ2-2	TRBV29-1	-	TGCAGCTTCCTCTCGGGAGGGGCGAACACCGGGGAGCTGTTTTTT	CSFLSGGANTGELFF
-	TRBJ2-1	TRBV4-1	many	TGCGCCAGCAGCCAAGTCCAGAGCTCCTACAATGAGCAGTTCTTC	CASSQVQSSYNEQFF
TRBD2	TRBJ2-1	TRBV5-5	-	TGTGCCAGCAACCTGAGGGGACTAGCGGCAAATGAGCAGTTCTTC	CASNLRGLAANEQFF
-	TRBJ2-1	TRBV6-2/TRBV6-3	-	TGTGCCAGCAGTTTGCTCCCACCATCTATATACAATGAGCAGTTCTTC	CASSLLPPSIYNEQFF
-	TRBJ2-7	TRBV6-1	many	TGTGCCAGCAGCGTAGGGACGTTCTACGAGCAGTACTTC	CASSVGTFYEQYF
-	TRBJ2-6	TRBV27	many	TGTGCCAGCAGCTTAACTGGGGCCAACGTCCTGACTTTC	CASSLTGANVLTF